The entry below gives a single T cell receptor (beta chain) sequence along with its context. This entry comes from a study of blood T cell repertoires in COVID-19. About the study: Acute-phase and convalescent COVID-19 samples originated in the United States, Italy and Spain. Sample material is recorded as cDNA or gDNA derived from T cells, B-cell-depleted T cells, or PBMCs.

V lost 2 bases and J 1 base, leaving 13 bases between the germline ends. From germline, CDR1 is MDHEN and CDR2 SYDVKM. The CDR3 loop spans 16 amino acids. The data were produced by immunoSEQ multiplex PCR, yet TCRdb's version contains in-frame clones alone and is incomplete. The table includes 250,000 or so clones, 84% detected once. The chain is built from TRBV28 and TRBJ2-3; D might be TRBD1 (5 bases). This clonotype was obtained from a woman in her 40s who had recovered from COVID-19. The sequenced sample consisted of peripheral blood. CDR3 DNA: TGTGCCAGCAGTTTAGGTGGGGCTCAGGGCACAGATACGCAGTATTTT. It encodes CASSLGGAQGTDTQYF. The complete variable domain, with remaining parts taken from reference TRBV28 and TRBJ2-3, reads DVKVTQSSRYLVKRTGEKVFLECVQDMDHENMFWYRQDPGLGLRLIYFSYDVKMKEKGDIPEGYSVSREKKERFSLILESASTNQTSMYLCASSLGGAQGTDTQYFGPGTRLTVL.